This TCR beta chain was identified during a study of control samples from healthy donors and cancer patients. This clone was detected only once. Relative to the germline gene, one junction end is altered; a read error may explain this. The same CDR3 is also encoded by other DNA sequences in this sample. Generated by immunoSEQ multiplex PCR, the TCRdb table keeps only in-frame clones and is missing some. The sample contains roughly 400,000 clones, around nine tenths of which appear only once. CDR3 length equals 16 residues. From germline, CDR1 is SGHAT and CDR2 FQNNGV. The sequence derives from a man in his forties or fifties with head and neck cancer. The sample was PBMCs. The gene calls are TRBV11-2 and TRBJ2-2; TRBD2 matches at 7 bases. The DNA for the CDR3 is TGCGCCAGCAGCTTAGTGCGGCGGGAGCCTGGCGGGGAGCTGTTTTTT. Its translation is CASSLVRREPGGELFF. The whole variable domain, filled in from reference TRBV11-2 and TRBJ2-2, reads EAGVAQSPRYKIIEKRQSVAFWCNPISGHATLYWYQQILGQGPKLLIQFQNNGVVDDSQLPKDRFSAERLKGVDSTLKIQPAKLEDSAVYLCASSLVRREPGGELFFGEGSRLTVL.